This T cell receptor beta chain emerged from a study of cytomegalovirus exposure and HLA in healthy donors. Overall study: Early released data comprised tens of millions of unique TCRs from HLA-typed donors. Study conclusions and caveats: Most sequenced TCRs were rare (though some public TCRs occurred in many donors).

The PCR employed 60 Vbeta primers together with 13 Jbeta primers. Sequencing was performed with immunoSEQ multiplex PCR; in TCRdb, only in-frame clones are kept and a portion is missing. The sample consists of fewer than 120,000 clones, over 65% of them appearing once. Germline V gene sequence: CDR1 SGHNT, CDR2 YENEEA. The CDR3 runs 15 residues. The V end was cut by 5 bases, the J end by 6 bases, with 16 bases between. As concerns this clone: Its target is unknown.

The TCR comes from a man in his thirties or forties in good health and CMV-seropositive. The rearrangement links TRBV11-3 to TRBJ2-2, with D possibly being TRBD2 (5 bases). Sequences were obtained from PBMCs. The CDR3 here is CASSPRAGGSGELFF. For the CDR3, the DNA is TGTGCCAGCAGCCCCCGGGCCGGAGGATCCGGGGAGCTGTTTTTT.